This TCR beta chain was documented in a study of blood T cell repertoires in COVID-19. Overall study: The origin of the acute and convalescent COVID-19 samples was the United States, Italy and Spain. Sources were T cells, B-cell-depleted T cells, or PBMCs; the material itself was cDNA or gDNA.

Under the authors' procedure: Reference gene primer amplification yielded estimated nucleated cell counts. TCRdb's table, derived via immunoSEQ multiplex PCR, lists solely in-frame clones and lacks some. That table furnishes V, J and clone size, whereas the DNA furnished D and trimming. The table includes about 670,000 clones, about nine tenths detected once. The CDR3 totals 14 residues. Trimming left V 6 bases short and J 2 bases short, with 14 bases between. From germline, CDR1 is SGHNT and CDR2 YENEEA. Material: peripheral blood. The sequence was collected from a woman under 30 with acute or convalescent COVID-19. This chain connects TRBV11-3 to TRBJ2-7; TRBD1 might be the D (5 bases). The CDR3 coding sequence is TGTGCCAGCAGTTCAGGGAAACTACCCTACGAGCAGTACTTC. Amino acid sequence: CASSSGKLPYEQYF.